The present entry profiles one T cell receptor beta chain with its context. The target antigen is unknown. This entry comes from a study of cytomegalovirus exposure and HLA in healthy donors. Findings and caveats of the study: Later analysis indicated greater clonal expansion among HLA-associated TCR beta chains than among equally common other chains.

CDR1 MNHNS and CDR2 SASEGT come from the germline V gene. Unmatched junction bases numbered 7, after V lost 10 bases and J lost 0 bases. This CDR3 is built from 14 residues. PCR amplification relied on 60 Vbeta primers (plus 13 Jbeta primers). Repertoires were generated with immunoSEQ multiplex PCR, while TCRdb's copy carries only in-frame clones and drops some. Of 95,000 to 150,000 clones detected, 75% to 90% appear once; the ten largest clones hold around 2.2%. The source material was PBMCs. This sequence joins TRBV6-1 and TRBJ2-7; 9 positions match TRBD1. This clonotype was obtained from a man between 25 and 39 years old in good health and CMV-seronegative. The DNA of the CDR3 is TGTGCCACGGATCGGACAGGGGCCTCCTACGAGCAGTACTTC. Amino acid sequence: CATDRTGASYEQYF.